What follows are 8 T cell receptor beta chains derived from one specimen sequenced in a study of shared clonotypes between healthy human individuals. Method: immunoSEQ multiplex PCR; TCRdb's copy keeps in-frame clones and lacks some. The sample shows about 2.4 million clones, 93% of them seen only once. Sequencing was carried out using naive CD4+ T cells from PBMCs. Subset indicated: CD45RA+ positively selected. Receptor source: a man aged 18 to 29 in good health. Some clones in this sample may be carry-over from other donors' samples.

The chain recombines TRBV7-2 with TRBJ2-7; D possibly corresponds to TRBD1 (5 bases). Germline V lookup: CDR1 SGHTA, CDR2 FQGNSA. Trimming pared 2 bases from V and 3 bases from J, leaving 11 bases between. CDR3 size: 14 residues. The CDR3 DNA reads as TGTGCCAGCAGCTTATTGGGGCCGTTCTACGAGCAGTACTTC. This translates into CASSLLGPFYEQYF.

The chain couples TRBV10-3 to TRBJ1-5; 10 nucleotides agree with TRBD1. J gave up 6 bases and V 4 bases, and 6 bases lay outside the gene matches. The CDR3 runs 15 residues. CDR1 and CDR2 (germline): ENHRY, SYGVKD. Written as DNA, the CDR3 is TGTGCCATCAGTGCAACCGGGACAGGGGTTCAGCCCCAGCATTTT. Amino acid sequence: CAISATGTGVQPQHF.

The chain links TRBV5-4 to TRBJ2-1, with D perhaps TRBD1 (6 bases). The CDR3 has 14 residues. Trimming took off 4 bases at V and 9 bases at J, with 17 bases between the two ends. Germline assignment: CDR1 SGHNT and CDR2 YYREEE (reference sequence). CDR3 loop: CASSHATGQVEQFF. The CDR3 bases are TGTGCCAGCAGCCACGCCACAGGGCAGGTTGAGCAGTTCTTC.

This sequence joins TRBV9 and TRBJ2-2, with D possibly being TRBD2 (6 bases). The V end lost 3 bases, the J end lost 3 bases, and 15 bases lay between the germline ends. The germline gives CDR1 SGDLS, CDR2 YYNGEE. CDR3 length equals 16 residues. The CDR3 loop is CASSAGRGLDTGELFF. The CDR3 DNA is TGTGCCAGCAGCGCTGGGCGGGGCCTGGACACCGGGGAGCTGTTTTTT.

The rearrangement uses TRBV5-1 and TRBJ1-3; possible D gene TRBD1, 6 bases. The CDR3 is 14 amino acids. Germline-derived CDR1 and CDR2 are SGHRS and YFSETQ. V lost 4 bases to trimming and J lost 5 bases, with 13 bases between them. In DNA, the CDR3 is TGCGCCAGCAGCGAGCAGGGGTCCAGAAACACCATATATTTT. Protein sequence: CASSEQGSRNTIYF.

The chain uses TRBV2 and TRBJ2-1; 8 bases map to TRBD1. The germline V gene encodes CDR1 SNHLY and CDR2 FYNNEI. CDR3 size: 13 residues. V lost 7 bases and J lost 9; bases outside the gene matches: 8. The CDR3 bases are TGTGCCAGCAAGGGACAGGTCTCTGGTGAGCAGTTCTTC. Amino acids: CASKGQVSGEQFF.

This clone was counted a single time. CDR3 residues: CASSRGGWVQTGELFF. In DNA form, the CDR3 reads TGTGCCAGCAGCCGGGGGGGCTGGGTACAGACCGGGGAGCTGTTTTTT. The chain carries TRBV5-5 and TRBJ2-2; TRBD2 agrees at 8 bases. Germline-derived CDR1 and CDR2 are SGHKS and YYEKEE (reference sequence). V lost 4 bases, J lost 5 bases, and 10 bases stayed unmatched. The CDR3 loop spans 16 amino acids.

V is TRBV5-1 and J is TRBJ2-2, with 9 positions matching TRBD1. The J segment lost 4 bases and the V segment lost 4 bases, leaving 11 bases of the junction unmatched. The CDR3 has 17 amino acids. CDR1 and CDR2 from the germline V gene are SGHRS and YFSETQ. The CDR3 loop reads CASSLPGQGVFTGELFF. The CDR3 nucleotides are TGCGCCAGCAGCCTGCCGGGACAGGGAGTGTTCACCGGGGAGCTGTTTTTT.